This is a list of T cell receptor beta chains from one sample in a study of T-cell reconstitution after alpha-beta-depleted transplantation in children. TCRdb independently ran MiXCR on the PCR reads; one entry per CDR3 protein. The table lists approximately 650,000 distinct CDR3 sequences, over 10% of them singletons. The material was PBMCs, obtained before TCRalphabeta/CD19-depleted stem cell transplant. Receptors were obtained from a girl aged 2 to 9 with congenital amegakaryocytic thrombocytopenia, due to receive a stem cell transplant. CDR3s include the opening cysteine and the closing phenylalanine or tryptophan. The D gene is left open where the match is weak. Rows give clone size only sometimes, using once, few, many, or a class for an expanded clone.

J | D | size | V | CDR3 | DNA
TRBJ2-6 | . | . | TRBV7-6 | CASSTRLSPFSGANVLTF | TGTGCCAGCAGCACACGCCTGAGTCCCTTCTCTGGGGCCAACGTCCTGACTTTC
TRBJ2-5 | TRBD1 | many | TRBV5-1 | CASGRDRVEETQYF | TGCGCCAGCGGTCGGGACAGGGTCGAAGAGACCCAGTACTTC
TRBJ2-7 | . | many | TRBV20-1 | CSARSGSIDEQYF | TGCAGTGCTAGATCAGGGTCTATCGACGAGCAGTACTTC
TRBJ2-5 | TRBD2 | many | TRBV27 | CASWSVAGGTETQYF | TGTGCCAGCTGGAGTGTAGCGGGAGGGACCGAGACCCAGTACTTC
TRBJ2-1 | . | many | TRBV19 | CASSGGLINEQFF | TGTGCCAGTAGTGGAGGACTCATCAATGAGCAGTTCTTC
TRBJ2-5 | . | many | TRBV20-1 | CSVRVGETQYF | TGCAGTGTTAGGGTTGGGGAGACCCAGTACTTC
TRBJ2-5 | . | few | TRBV7-7 | CASSLEPWEQETQYF | TGTGCCAGCAGCTTAGAACCTTGGGAACAAGAGACCCAGTACTTC
TRBJ2-2 | . | many | TRBV5-1 | CASSRETGELFF | TGCGCCAGCAGCAGGGAGACCGGGGAGCTGTTTTTT
TRBJ2-1 | TRBD1 | . | TRBV20-1 | CSWTDRGIFNEQFF | TGCAGTTGGACCGACAGGGGGATATTCAATGAGCAGTTCTTC
TRBJ2-5 | . | many | TRBV20-1 | CSAHPLVGESQETQYF | TGCAGTGCGCACCCTTTGGTGGGAGAATCCCAAGAGACCCAGTACTTC
TRBJ2-5 | . | . | TRBV29-1 | CSGGLRETQYF | TGCAGCGGAGGATTGAGGGAGACCCAGTACTTC
TRBJ2-3 | . | many | TRBV7-2 | CASLGRNTDTQYF | TGTGCCAGCTTAGGGCGCAACACAGATACGCAGTATTTT
TRBJ2-7 | . | many | TRBV18 | CASSPGTNYEQYF | TGTGCCAGCTCACCCGGGACAAACTACGAGCAGTACTTC
TRBJ2-5 | TRBD2 | many | TRBV3-1 | CASSQERLAEETQYF | TGTGCCAGCAGCCAAGAAAGACTAGCGGAAGAGACCCAGTACTTC
TRBJ2-6 | TRBD1 | many | TRBV20-1 | CSARGQNKHTGANVLTF | TGCAGTGCTAGGGGACAGAACAAGCATACTGGGGCCAACGTCCTGACTTTC
TRBJ2-1 | TRBD2 | many | TRBV5-1 | CASSSLSGDNEQFF | TGCGCCAGCAGCTCCCTTAGCGGGGACAATGAGCAGTTCTTC
TRBJ2-3 | . | many | TRBV4-2 | CASSQDRSRGADTQYF | TGTGCCAGCAGCCAAGATAGGTCGAGAGGGGCAGATACGCAGTATTTT
TRBJ2-5 | . | . | TRBV12-3/TRBV12-4 | CASSLTRGYQETQYF | TGTGCCAGCAGTTTAACCCGTGGATACCAAGAGACCCAGTACTTC
TRBJ1-2 | . | few | TRBV7-9 | CASSPVPTRQIYGYTF | TGTGCCAGCAGCCCGGTCCCGACTAGACAGATCTATGGCTACACCTTC
TRBJ2-7 | TRBD2 | few | TRBV7-9 | CASSNLTSGRLYEQYF | TGTGCCAGCAGCAACTTAACTAGCGGGAGGCTCTACGAGCAGTACTTC
TRBJ2-2 | . | many | TRBV5-1 | CASSLVGAQPRELFF | TGCGCCAGCAGCTTGGTGGGGGCGCAGCCCCGGGAGCTGTTTTTT
TRBJ2-3 | TRBD2 | . | TRBV27 | CASSVSGSGDTQYF | TGTGCCAGCAGTGTAAGCGGGAGCGGGGATACGCAGTATTTT
TRBJ2-7 | . | many | TRBV5-1 | CASSARFSYEQYF | TGCGCCAGCTCAGCACGGTTTTCCTACGAGCAGTACTTC
TRBJ2-2 | TRBD2 | few | TRBV5-1 | CASTYRAGPGELFF | TGCGCCAGCACTTATCGAGCGGGGCCCGGGGAGCTGTTTTTT
TRBJ2-3 | . | many | TRBV10-3 | CAISPRLVDTDTQYF | TGTGCCATCAGTCCGAGACTAGTAGACACAGATACGCAGTATTTT
TRBJ2-3 | TRBD1 | few | TRBV28 | CASSPQGQGDTQYF | TGTGCCAGCAGTCCCCAGGGACAGGGCGATACGCAGTATTTT
TRBJ2-4 | TRBD2 | . | TRBV20-1 | CSARVRTSEDIQYF | TGCAGTGCTAGAGTTAGGACTAGCGAAGACATTCAGTACTTC
TRBJ1-5 | . | many | TRBV28 | CASLYWGQPQHF | TGTGCCAGTCTCTATTGGGGGCAGCCCCAGCATTTT
TRBJ2-7 | TRBD1 | . | TRBV5-1 | CASEHTGDEQYF | TGCGCCAGCGAGCATACAGGGGACGAGCAGTACTTC
TRBJ2-7 | TRBD2 | many | TRBV29-1 | CSVSGLVSYEQYF | TGCAGCGTTTCCGGACTAGTCTCCTACGAGCAGTACTTC
TRBJ2-3 | . | many | TRBV6-2/TRBV6-3 | CASSYSFSGDTQYF | TGTGCCAGCAGTTACTCGTTCTCGGGCGATACGCAGTATTTT
TRBJ2-1 | . | . | TRBV5-1 | CASTLEGYNEQFF | TGCGCCAGCACCCTAGAGGGGTACAATGAGCAGTTCTTC
TRBJ1-1 | . | . | TRBV10-3 | CAISAREMNTEAFF | TGTGCCATCAGTGCGCGGGAAATGAACACTGAAGCTTTCTTT
TRBJ2-2 | . | many | TRBV20-1 | CSARGLPGSLEGNTGELFF | TGCAGTGCTAGAGGCTTGCCCGGGAGCCTGGAGGGCAACACCGGGGAGCTGTTTTTT
TRBJ1-1 | . | many | TRBV20-1 | CRPEGGSLAFF | TGCAGGCCAGAGGGGGGCAGTCTAGCTTTCTTT
TRBJ2-1 | TRBD2 | few | TRBV20-1 | CSARDWASGRPNEQFF | TGCAGTGCTAGAGATTGGGCCAGCGGGAGACCGAATGAGCAGTTCTTC
TRBJ2-7 | . | many | TRBV7-9 | CASSRKPEEQYF | TGTGCCAGCAGTCGTAAACCGGAAGAGCAGTACTTC
TRBJ1-5 | . | many | TRBV6-1 | CASSLYPVSNQPQHF | TGTGCCAGCAGTCTCTACCCGGTGTCCAATCAGCCCCAGCATTTT
TRBJ2-1 | . | many | TRBV7-2 | CASSLAAGTSYNEQFF | TGTGCCAGCAGCTTAGCGGCGGGGACCTCCTACAATGAGCAGTTCTTC
TRBJ2-7 | . | . | TRBV20-1 | CSARDMGADFYYEQYF | TGCAGTGCTAGAGATATGGGAGCAGACTTCTACTACGAGCAGTACTTC
TRBJ2-3 | . | . | TRBV7-9 | CASTSDFVLDTDTQYF | TGTGCCAGCACCTCAGACTTCGTTCTAGACACAGATACGCAGTATTTT
TRBJ1-2 | . | many | TRBV12-3/TRBV12-4 | CASSPPSLNYGYTF | TGTGCCAGCAGTCCTCCATCTCTTAACTATGGCTACACCTTC
TRBJ2-7 | . | . | TRBV7-9 | CASSSGLGRVRQYF | TGTGCCAGCAGCTCGGGGCTCGGGCGTGTGCGGCAGTACTTC
TRBJ1-2 | . | many | TRBV10-3 | CAISEGPQTNYGYTF | TGTGCCATCAGTGAGGGACCGCAGACCAACTATGGCTACACCTTC
TRBJ2-1 | TRBD2 | . | TRBV5-1 | CASSLLPGLSSGEQFF | TGCGCCAGCAGTCTTCTACCGGGACTATCATCCGGGGAGCAGTTCTTC
TRBJ1-2 | . | many | TRBV5-1 | CASSLVPGSFGYTF | TGCGCCAGCAGCTTGGTTCCAGGGTCGTTTGGCTACACCTTC
TRBJ1-2 | . | many | TRBV5-1 | CASSLELAGDHYGYTF | TGCGCCAGCAGCTTGGAATTGGCTGGGGACCACTATGGCTACACCTTC
TRBJ2-3 | . | many | TRBV27 | CASSLSWPGTDTQYF | TGTGCCAGCAGTTTATCATGGCCAGGCACAGATACGCAGTATTTT
TRBJ2-7 | . | . | TRBV7-2 | CASSLGPITSSYEQYF | TGTGCCAGCAGCTTAGGACCGATTACGAGCTCCTACGAGCAGTACTTC
TRBJ2-3 | TRBD1 | many | TRBV29-1 | CSVVRGPDTQYF | TGCAGCGTTGTCAGGGGGCCCGATACGCAGTATTTT
TRBJ2-7 | . | . | TRBV5-1 | CVSSHPSGGSYEQYF | TGCGTCAGCAGCCACCCTTCCGGGGGCTCCTACGAGCAGTACTTC
TRBJ2-7 | TRBD2 | . | TRBV12-3/TRBV12-4 | CASSLVGLAGAPPIEQYF | TGTGCCAGCAGTTTAGTGGGACTAGCGGGAGCCCCTCCGATAGAGCAGTACTTC
TRBJ2-5 | . | . | TRBV2 | CASSERRNQETQYF | TGTGCCAGCAGTGAAAGACGTAACCAAGAGACCCAGTACTTC
TRBJ2-1 | . | few | TRBV27 | CASSSRVHNEQFF | TGTGCCAGCAGTTCACGGGTTCACAATGAGCAGTTCTTC